These 2 T cell receptor beta chains originate from one sample sequenced in a study of cytomegalovirus exposure and HLA in healthy donors. The study ran its PCR with 60 Vbeta and 13 Jbeta primers. Data came from immunoSEQ multiplex PCR; TCRdb stores just in-frame clones and leaves some out. There are 100,000 to 120,000 clones in the sample; roughly 80% occur only once, and about 6.8% lies in the top ten. Source material: PBMCs. The receptors stem from a man aged 30 to 45 in good health and CMV-seropositive.

Only a few counts were recorded for this clone. V gene TRBV6-5 combines with J gene TRBJ2-7, with TRBD1 identical over 9 bases. CDR1 MNHEY and CDR2 SVGAGI come from the germline V gene. The CDR3 is made up of 15 amino acids. V lost 4 bases to trimming and J lost 2 bases; unmatched junction nucleotides: 6. DNA of the CDR3: TGTGCCAGCAGTTCCCGGGACAGGGTGACCTACGAGCAGTACTTC. This codes for CASSSRDRVTYEQYF.

V gene TRBV2 combines with J gene TRBJ1-1, with TRBD1 identical over 10 bases. This CDR3 has 15 amino acids. Germline loops: CDR1 SNHLY, CDR2 FYNNEI. The V segment lost 5 bases and the J segment 6 bases; nucleotides outside the gene matches: 9. Written as DNA, the CDR3 is TGTGCCAGCAGTACCCTGACAGGGGGCAATCCTGAAGCTTTCTTT. Its translation: CASSTLTGGNPEAFF.